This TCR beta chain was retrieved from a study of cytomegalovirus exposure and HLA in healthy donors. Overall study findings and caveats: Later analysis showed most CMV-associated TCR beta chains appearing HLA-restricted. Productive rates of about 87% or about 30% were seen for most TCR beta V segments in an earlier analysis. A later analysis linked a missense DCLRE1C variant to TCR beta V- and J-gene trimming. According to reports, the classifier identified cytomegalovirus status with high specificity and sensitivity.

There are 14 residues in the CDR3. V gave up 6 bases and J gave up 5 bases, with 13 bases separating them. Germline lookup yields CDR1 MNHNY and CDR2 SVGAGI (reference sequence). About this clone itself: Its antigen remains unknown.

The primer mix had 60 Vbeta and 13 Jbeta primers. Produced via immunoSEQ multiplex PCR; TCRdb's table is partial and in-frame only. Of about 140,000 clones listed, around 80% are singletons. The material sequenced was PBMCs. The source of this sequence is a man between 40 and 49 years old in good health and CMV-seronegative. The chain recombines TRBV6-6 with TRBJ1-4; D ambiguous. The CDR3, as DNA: TGTGCCAGCAGGGTCCGGGTCCAAAATGAAAAACTGTTTTTT. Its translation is CASRVRVQNEKLFF.